A selection of T cell receptor beta chains follows, all from one sample in a study of CD8+ T cells in alopecia areata. Sequenced by immunoSEQ multiplex PCR; TCRdb stores in-frame clones only, minus some. Of about 120,000 clones in the sample, around 56% were seen once. Specimen: CD4+ T cells sorted from blood, collected at week 4, from a patient treated with tofacitinib. Receptors originate from a human donor with alopecia areata. Each CDR3 is given with its conserved first and last residue. A D gene is named only where the DNA matches it firmly. The size field is filled for only some rows; it gives once, few, many or a size class.

14 . TRBJ1-2 TRBV10-2 . TGCGCCAGCAGTGAAACCCCAGGGTTGAATGGCTACACCTTC CASSETPGLNGYTF
16 . TRBJ2-1 TRBV13 . TGTGCCAGCAGCTTAAGGCCTGAGAGCTCCTACAATGAGCAGTTCTTC CASSLRPESSYNEQFF
12 . TRBJ2-2 TRBV30 . TGTGCCTGGAGTGTACTCACGGGGGAGCTGTTTTTT CAWSVLTGELFF
13 . TRBJ2-1 TRBV7-2 . TGTGCCAGCAGCCCTTACTACAGCGATGAGCAGTTCTTC CASSPYYSDEQFF
14 . TRBJ2-5 TRBV7-9 . TGTGCCAGCAGCCCGGACCACTCATCAGAGACCCAGTACTTC CASSPDHSSETQYF
19 once TRBJ2-6 TRBV4-1 . TGCGCCAGCAGCCAAGGCGGGCAGGGTAGCCGCTCTGGGGCCAACGTCCTGACTTTC CASSQGGQGSRSGANVLTF
13 few TRBJ1-2 TRBV30 TRBD1 TGTGCCTGGAGTGTACAGGGGGCTGCGGGCTACACCTTC CAWSVQGAAGYTF
14 . TRBJ1-5 TRBV19 . TGTGCCAGTAACAAGGGGACGAACAATCAGCCCCAGCATTTT CASNKGTNNQPQHF
15 . TRBJ1-1 TRBV30 . TGTGCCTGGAGTCTTCTACCGACAGCGAACACTGAAGCTTTCTTT CAWSLLPTANTEAFF
10 . TRBJ1-1 TRBV23-1 . TGCGCCAGCACCCGACAGGAAGCTTTCTTT CASTRQEAFF
14 . TRBJ2-2 TRBV30 . TGTGCCTGGAGTGTATTCGTCAACACCGGGGAGCTGTTTTTT CAWSVFVNTGELFF
15 . TRBJ2-3 TRBV11-3 . TGTGCCAGCAGCTTAGGATTTGGGAGCACAGATACGCAGTATTTT CASSLGFGSTDTQYF
16 . TRBJ1-1 TRBV18 TRBD1 TGTGCCAGCTCACCACCGGGACAGCCCTTGAACACTGAAGCTTTCTTT CASSPPGQPLNTEAFF
13 . TRBJ2-2 TRBV29-1 . TGCAGCGTTGGAGGGCGTTTGGTCGGGGAGCTGTTTTTT CSVGGRLVGELFF
15 . TRBJ2-5 TRBV11-1 TRBD2 TGTGCCAGCAGCCAGACTAGCGGGCCCCAAGAGACCCAGTACTTC CASSQTSGPQETQYF
12 . TRBJ1-2 TRBV15 . TGTGCCACCAGCGCCCGAGGGGGTGGCTACACCTTC CATSARGGGYTF
16 . TRBJ2-7 TRBV18 TRBD2 TGTGCCAGCTCAGAGGGACTAGCGGGGCTCTCCTACGAGCAGTACTTC CASSEGLAGLSYEQYF
13 . TRBJ1-1 TRBV5-1 . TGCGCCAGCAGCTTGAGATCGGACAACGAAGCTTTCTTT CASSLRSDNEAFF
12 few TRBJ1-1 TRBV4-1 . TGCGCCAGCAGCCAAGTAAACGGACAAGCTTTCTTT CASSQVNGQAFF
14 . TRBJ2-3 TRBV5-1 . TGCGCCAGCAAGCGGGTTTCTAGCACAGATACGCAGTATTTT CASKRVSSTDTQYF
13 . TRBJ2-1 TRBV25-1 TRBD1 TGTGCCAGCAGTGTACAGGGGTTGACTGAGCAGTTCTTC CASSVQGLTEQFF
12 . TRBJ2-2 TRBV25-1 . TGTGCCAGCAGCCCCAACACCGGGGAGCTGTTTTTT CASSPNTGELFF
12 . TRBJ2-1 TRBV4-1 . TGCGCCAGCAGCCAGATTTACAATGAGCAGTTCTTC CASSQIYNEQFF
15 . TRBJ2-1 TRBV7-2 TRBD1 TGTGCCAGCAGTTCGGACAGGGCAGCCTACAATGAGCAGTTCTTC CASSSDRAAYNEQFF
16 few TRBJ1-6 TRBV6-1 . TGTGCCAGCAGTGAAGCCTGGGGCCTCAGGGGTGAGGCCCTCCACTTT CASSEAWGLRGEALHF
12 . TRBJ1-2 TRBV30 . TGTGCCTGGACCGCGGCAGCTCTGGGCTACACCTTC CAWTAAALGYTF
14 . TRBJ2-7 TRBV5-1 . TGCGCCAGCAGCTTGCGCCAGGGAGTAGGCGAGCAGTACTTC CASSLRQGVGEQYF
14 . TRBJ2-7 TRBV4-1 . TGCGCCAGCAGCCAAGTTCCCAGGGACTACGAGCAGTACTTC CASSQVPRDYEQYF
13 . TRBJ1-3 TRBV29-1 . TGCAGCGTTGCGGGACTCACGGGAAACACCATATATTTT CSVAGLTGNTIYF
15 few TRBJ2-5 TRBV5-1 . TGCGCCAGCAGCTTGGGGGCAGGGGATGGCGAGACCCAGTACTTC CASSLGAGDGETQYF
16 . TRBJ2-3 TRBV7-2 TRBD2 TGTGCCAGCAGTCCATCAGCGGGGGGCATCACAGATACGCAGTATTTT CASSPSAGGITDTQYF
14 . TRBJ1-2 TRBV5-6 . TGTGCCAGCAGCTTACAGGCCTCTAACTATGGCTACACCTTC CASSLQASNYGYTF
14 few TRBJ1-1 TRBV4-1 . TGCGCCAGCAGCCCGGGACGGATGAACACTGAAGCTTTCTTT CASSPGRMNTEAFF
12 . TRBJ1-3 TRBV19 . TGTGCCAGTAGTACCTCGGGAAACACCATATATTTT CASSTSGNTIYF
16 . TRBJ1-1 TRBV27 TRBD1 TGTGCCAGCAGATTCGGTCAGGGGGGTATGAACACTGAAGCTTTCTTT CASRFGQGGMNTEAFF
12 . TRBJ2-1 TRBV30 . TGTGCCTGGAGTAAGACCTACAATGAGCAGTTCTTC CAWSKTYNEQFF
16 . TRBJ2-1 TRBV2 TRBD2 TGTGCCAGCAGTGGGGGGGGTGTGGGACGCTACAATGAGCAGTTCTTC CASSGGGVGRYNEQFF
13 few TRBJ2-7 TRBV6-6 . TGTGCCAGCAGTTACGTGGGAATCCACGAGCAGTACTTC CASSYVGIHEQYF
12 once TRBJ2-1 TRBV4-2 . TGTGCCAGCGGCAGCCAAGGCAATGAGCAGTTCTTC CASGSQGNEQFF
12 few TRBJ1-1 TRBV11-2 . TGTGCCAGCAGGAAGGGAACACTGAGGGCTTTCTTT CASRKGTLRAFF
15 few TRBJ2-1 TRBV11-2 . TGTGCCAGCAGCTCTCCCTCCCTGGGGGTCCATGAGCAGTTCTTC CASSSPSLGVHEQFF
14 once TRBJ2-5 TRBV2 TRBD1 TGTGCCAGCAGACACCGGGACAGTCAAGAGACCCAGTACTTC CASRHRDSQETQYF
15 . TRBJ2-4 TRBV15 . TGTGCCACCAGCAGACCAGGGTCCGGTGGAAACATTCAGTACTTC CATSRPGSGGNIQYF
15 few TRBJ1-1 TRBV7-9 TRBD1 TGTGCCATACGCGACAGGGGGCTTCCGAACACTGAAGCTTTCTTT CAIRDRGLPNTEAFF
12 . TRBJ2-3 TRBV30 . TGTGCCTGGAGTGTGGCAACAGATACGCAGTATTTT CAWSVATDTQYF
15 . TRBJ2-5 TRBV6-5 TRBD2 TGTGCCAGCAGTGACTCTAGCGGGGGTAAAGAGACCCAGTACTTC CASSDSSGGKETQYF
12 . TRBJ2-5 TRBV29-1 . TGCAGCGTTGTCAAGGGGCATGAGACCCAGTACTTC CSVVKGHETQYF
14 few TRBJ1-6 TRBV30 . TGTGCCTGGAGTGTACAGCCTCAGTTTTCACCCCTCCACTTT CAWSVQPQFSPLHF
13 . TRBJ1-1 TRBV11-2 . TGTGCCAGCAGCTTAGTACGGAAGCCTGAAGCTTTCTTT CASSLVRKPEAFF